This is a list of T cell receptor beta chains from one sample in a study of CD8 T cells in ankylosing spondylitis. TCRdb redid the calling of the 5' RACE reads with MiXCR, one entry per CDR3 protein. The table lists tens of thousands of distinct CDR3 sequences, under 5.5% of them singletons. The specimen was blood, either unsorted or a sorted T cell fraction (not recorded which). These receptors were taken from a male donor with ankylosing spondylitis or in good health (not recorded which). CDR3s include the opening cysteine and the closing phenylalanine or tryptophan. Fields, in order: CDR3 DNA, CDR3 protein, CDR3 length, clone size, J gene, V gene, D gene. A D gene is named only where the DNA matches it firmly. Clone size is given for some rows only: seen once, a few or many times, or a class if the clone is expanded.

CDR3nt: TGTGCCAGCAGCATAGGGATGGTAAGACCCTACAATGAGCAGTTCTTC
CDR3aa: CASSIGMVRPYNEQFF
len: 16
abundance: -
j_gene: TRBJ2-1
v_gene: TRBV11-2
d_gene: -

CDR3nt: TGCAGCGCCTCCGAGACAGGTGGCACAGATACGCAGTATTTT
CDR3aa: CSASETGGTDTQYF
len: 14
abundance: many
j_gene: TRBJ2-3
v_gene: TRBV29-1
d_gene: -

CDR3nt: TGCGCCAGCAGTGACAGCCAGGGGTCCTACAATGAGCAGTTCTTC
CDR3aa: CASSDSQGSYNEQFF
len: 15
abundance: many
j_gene: TRBJ2-1
v_gene: TRBV10-2
d_gene: -

CDR3nt: TGCGCCAGCAGCCACCAGCCCAATCAGCCCCAGCATTTT
CDR3aa: CASSHQPNQPQHF
len: 13
abundance: many
j_gene: TRBJ1-5
v_gene: TRBV4-1
d_gene: -

CDR3nt: TGTGCCAGCATCAGATGGGGACTAGCGGGTCTAGAGGGCTACGAGCAGTACTTC
CDR3aa: CASIRWGLAGLEGYEQYF
len: 18
abundance: many
j_gene: TRBJ2-7
v_gene: TRBV28
d_gene: TRBD2

CDR3nt: TGCAGCGTAGGGGGCCGAGAAGGAGAAAAACTGTTTTTT
CDR3aa: CSVGGREGEKLFF
len: 13
abundance: many
j_gene: TRBJ1-4
v_gene: TRBV29-1
d_gene: TRBD1

CDR3nt: TGTGCCAGCAGCCAGACAGGGGCCGCCCACGAGCAGTACTTC
CDR3aa: CASSQTGAAHEQYF
len: 14
abundance: many
j_gene: TRBJ2-7
v_gene: TRBV12-3/TRBV12-4
d_gene: TRBD1

CDR3nt: TGTGCCAGTAATGACCTGCCCGGGGAGCTGTTTTTT
CDR3aa: CASNDLPGELFF
len: 12
abundance: many
j_gene: TRBJ2-2
v_gene: TRBV19
d_gene: -

CDR3nt: TGCGCCAGCGGGAGGGGGTTGGCCACTGAAGCTTTCTTT
CDR3aa: CASGRGLATEAFF
len: 13
abundance: many
j_gene: TRBJ1-1
v_gene: TRBV5-1
d_gene: -

CDR3nt: TGTGCCAGTAGTCGACAGGGGGCGAACACCGGGGAGCTGTTTTTT
CDR3aa: CASSRQGANTGELFF
len: 15
abundance: many
j_gene: TRBJ2-2
v_gene: TRBV19
d_gene: TRBD1

CDR3nt: TGTGCCAGCAGCCCGTACGGGACGCCTGCCTACGAGCAGTACTTC
CDR3aa: CASSPYGTPAYEQYF
len: 15
abundance: many
j_gene: TRBJ2-7
v_gene: TRBV4-2
d_gene: -

CDR3nt: TGTGCCAGCAGCTTTGTCGGCGCGGAGGCGGATGGCTACACCTTC
CDR3aa: CASSFVGAEADGYTF
len: 15
abundance: many
j_gene: TRBJ1-2
v_gene: TRBV27
d_gene: -

CDR3nt: TGCAGTGCTAGAGTACCGCTTAGCACAGATACGCAGTATTTT
CDR3aa: CSARVPLSTDTQYF
len: 14
abundance: many
j_gene: TRBJ2-3
v_gene: TRBV20-1
d_gene: -

CDR3nt: TGCAGCGTTACCGAAAAGGGCACTGAAGCTTTCTTT
CDR3aa: CSVTEKGTEAFF
len: 12
abundance: many
j_gene: TRBJ1-1
v_gene: TRBV29-1
d_gene: -

CDR3nt: TGTGCCAGCAGTGAACCGGGGGACAGGGGTTCTGGGGCCAACGTCCTGACTTTC
CDR3aa: CASSEPGDRGSGANVLTF
len: 18
abundance: many
j_gene: TRBJ2-6
v_gene: TRBV6-1
d_gene: TRBD1

CDR3nt: TGCAGTGCGTCACGCCCCGGACCCCGCAATCAGCCCCAGCATTTT
CDR3aa: CSASRPGPRNQPQHF
len: 15
abundance: many
j_gene: TRBJ1-5
v_gene: TRBV20-1
d_gene: -

CDR3nt: TGCGCCAGCAGCTCAACGGGAGATGGGTACGAGCAGTACTTC
CDR3aa: CASSSTGDGYEQYF
len: 14
abundance: many
j_gene: TRBJ2-7
v_gene: TRBV5-1
d_gene: -

CDR3nt: TGTGCCAGCAGCCCCTCCCTAGCGGGGGTGGGTGAGCAGTTCTTC
CDR3aa: CASSPSLAGVGEQFF
len: 15
abundance: many
j_gene: TRBJ2-1
v_gene: TRBV3-1
d_gene: TRBD2

CDR3nt: TGTGCCAGCAGAAGGACAGTCCAAGAGACCCAGTACTTC
CDR3aa: CASRRTVQETQYF
len: 13
abundance: many
j_gene: TRBJ2-5
v_gene: TRBV6-1
d_gene: -

CDR3nt: TGTGCCAGCGGATCTGGCAGTAGGGTATCACCCCTCCACTTT
CDR3aa: CASGSGSRVSPLHF
len: 14
abundance: many
j_gene: TRBJ1-6
v_gene: TRBV7-2
d_gene: -

CDR3nt: TGTGCCAGCTCACCTGGCGGGGAGTCTAACTATGGCTACACCTTC
CDR3aa: CASSPGGESNYGYTF
len: 15
abundance: many
j_gene: TRBJ1-2
v_gene: TRBV18
d_gene: -

CDR3nt: TGTGCCAGCAGCTTAGGGGGGGGAAGCTCCTACGAGCAGTACTTC
CDR3aa: CASSLGGGSSYEQYF
len: 15
abundance: many
j_gene: TRBJ2-7
v_gene: TRBV7-9
d_gene: TRBD2

CDR3nt: TGCAGTGCTAGGAGCGGGACAGGGTATAATTCACCCCTCCACTTT
CDR3aa: CSARSGTGYNSPLHF
len: 15
abundance: many
j_gene: TRBJ1-6
v_gene: TRBV20-1
d_gene: TRBD1

CDR3nt: TGTGCCTGGACCCGAACAGGGAACACTGAAGCTTTCTTT
CDR3aa: CAWTRTGNTEAFF
len: 13
abundance: many
j_gene: TRBJ1-1
v_gene: TRBV30
d_gene: -

CDR3nt: TGTGCCAGCAGGTTCTCTCCTTATGGGGAGTCGAGCTCCTACAATGAGCAGTTCTTC
CDR3aa: CASRFSPYGESSSYNEQFF
len: 19
abundance: many
j_gene: TRBJ2-1
v_gene: TRBV6-2/TRBV6-3
d_gene: -

CDR3nt: TGCGCCAGCAGCTTAACCACAGGGGACGGGCAATATGCTTTCTTT
CDR3aa: CASSLTTGDGQYAFF
len: 15
abundance: many
j_gene: TRBJ1-1
v_gene: TRBV5-1
d_gene: TRBD1

CDR3nt: TGCAGTGCTAGAGATATACGGCAGGGGGATGGCTACACCTTC
CDR3aa: CSARDIRQGDGYTF
len: 14
abundance: many
j_gene: TRBJ1-2
v_gene: TRBV20-1
d_gene: TRBD1

CDR3nt: TGTGCCTGGAGTGTACTTGTGCACGAGCAGTACTTC
CDR3aa: CAWSVLVHEQYF
len: 12
abundance: many
j_gene: TRBJ2-7
v_gene: TRBV30
d_gene: -

CDR3nt: TGCAGTGCTGACGCGGGACTAGCAGTCCAAGAGACCCAGTACTTC
CDR3aa: CSADAGLAVQETQYF
len: 15
abundance: many
j_gene: TRBJ2-5
v_gene: TRBV20-1
d_gene: TRBD2

CDR3nt: TGTGCCAGCTCACCCCAATTGGGGGATGGAGCCTACGAGCAGTACTTC
CDR3aa: CASSPQLGDGAYEQYF
len: 16
abundance: many
j_gene: TRBJ2-7
v_gene: TRBV18
d_gene: -

CDR3nt: TGTGCCAGCAGCGTCGGGACAGGCACCTACGAGCAGTACTTC
CDR3aa: CASSVGTGTYEQYF
len: 14
abundance: many
j_gene: TRBJ2-7
v_gene: TRBV9
d_gene: TRBD1

CDR3nt: TGTGCCAGCAGCCAACGGGGGCCAGGTGAGCAGTTCTTC
CDR3aa: CASSQRGPGEQFF
len: 13
abundance: many
j_gene: TRBJ2-1
v_gene: TRBV3-1
d_gene: -

CDR3nt: TGCGCCAGCAGCCAACCGGAACTAGGGACAGATACGCAGTATTTT
CDR3aa: CASSQPELGTDTQYF
len: 15
abundance: many
j_gene: TRBJ2-3
v_gene: TRBV4-1
d_gene: -

CDR3nt: TGTGCCAGCAGCTTAGGGGGGGTTGAGGGTGCGTACAATGAGCAGTTCTTC
CDR3aa: CASSLGGVEGAYNEQFF
len: 17
abundance: many
j_gene: TRBJ2-1
v_gene: TRBV7-2
d_gene: -

CDR3nt: TGCAGCGTTGAAACTAGCGGGGGATATGAGCAGTTCTTC
CDR3aa: CSVETSGGYEQFF
len: 13
abundance: many
j_gene: TRBJ2-1
v_gene: TRBV29-1
d_gene: TRBD2

CDR3nt: TGCGCCAGCTCCGGGACAGTTAACACCGGGGAGCTGTTTTTT
CDR3aa: CASSGTVNTGELFF
len: 14
abundance: many
j_gene: TRBJ2-2
v_gene: TRBV5-1
d_gene: TRBD1

CDR3nt: TGTGCCAGCAGTTTACGAAGAAACACCGGGGAGCTGTTTTTT
CDR3aa: CASSLRRNTGELFF
len: 14
abundance: many
j_gene: TRBJ2-2
v_gene: TRBV12-3/TRBV12-4
d_gene: -

CDR3nt: TGTGCCAGCAGTTATCTGACAGCCCAAAACATTCAGTACTTC
CDR3aa: CASSYLTAQNIQYF
len: 14
abundance: many
j_gene: TRBJ2-4
v_gene: TRBV6-5
d_gene: -

CDR3nt: TGTGCCACCTCCAACAAGGGACCATCTAGGAATGAGCAGTTCTTC
CDR3aa: CATSNKGPSRNEQFF
len: 15
abundance: medium-sized
j_gene: TRBJ2-1
v_gene: TRBV24-1
d_gene: -

CDR3nt: TGCGCCAGCAGCTTGGGACAGCAGCCGATAAATGAAAAACTGTTTTTT
CDR3aa: CASSLGQQPINEKLFF
len: 16
abundance: many
j_gene: TRBJ1-4
v_gene: TRBV5-1
d_gene: -

CDR3nt: TGTGCCAGCGGAGCGGGGGGGCCTGCAACAGATACGCAGTATTTT
CDR3aa: CASGAGGPATDTQYF
len: 15
abundance: many
j_gene: TRBJ2-3
v_gene: TRBV6-1
d_gene: TRBD2

CDR3nt: TGTGCCACTTCCCCCAGGCTCACTACAAACTATGGCTACACCTTC
CDR3aa: CATSPRLTTNYGYTF
len: 15
abundance: many
j_gene: TRBJ1-2
v_gene: TRBV15
d_gene: -

CDR3nt: TGTGCCAGCAGCCCCGGGACAGGGAGATTGTTTTTT
CDR3aa: CASSPGTGRLFF
len: 12
abundance: many
j_gene: TRBJ1-4
v_gene: TRBV5-6
d_gene: TRBD1

CDR3nt: TGTGCCAGCAGCGGTGGGCGCCAGCCCCAGCATTTT
CDR3aa: CASSGGRQPQHF
len: 12
abundance: many
j_gene: TRBJ1-5
v_gene: TRBV28
d_gene: -

CDR3nt: TGTGCCAGCAGGGATGGGGGATACCGTCGTGGCGAGCAGTACTTC
CDR3aa: CASRDGGYRRGEQYF
len: 15
abundance: many
j_gene: TRBJ2-7
v_gene: TRBV2
d_gene: -

CDR3nt: TGTGCCAGCAGCCAAGATCGGGATAGCGGGGGGGCAGAGACCCAGTACTTC
CDR3aa: CASSQDRDSGGAETQYF
len: 17
abundance: many
j_gene: TRBJ2-5
v_gene: TRBV4-2
d_gene: TRBD2

CDR3nt: TGTGCCACCAGTGAGGCCGGGACGGCGTACAATGAGCAGTTCTTC
CDR3aa: CATSEAGTAYNEQFF
len: 15
abundance: many
j_gene: TRBJ2-1
v_gene: TRBV24-1
d_gene: -

CDR3nt: TGTGCCAGCAGTCCGACTACCATCACAGATACGCAGTATTTT
CDR3aa: CASSPTTITDTQYF
len: 14
abundance: many
j_gene: TRBJ2-3
v_gene: TRBV2
d_gene: -

CDR3nt: TGCAGTGCTAGAGATGAGGAAGGGCACCAGCCCCAGCATTTT
CDR3aa: CSARDEEGHQPQHF
len: 14
abundance: many
j_gene: TRBJ1-5
v_gene: TRBV20-1
d_gene: -

CDR3nt: TGCGCCAGCAGCCTACAACGGGGGGAGAACACCGGGGAGCTGTTTTTT
CDR3aa: CASSLQRGENTGELFF
len: 16
abundance: many
j_gene: TRBJ2-2
v_gene: TRBV5-1
d_gene: TRBD2

CDR3nt: TGTGCCAGCAGCCTTTCCCTCTACGAGCAGTACTTC
CDR3aa: CASSLSLYEQYF
len: 12
abundance: many
j_gene: TRBJ2-7
v_gene: TRBV12-3/TRBV12-4
d_gene: -

CDR3nt: TGCAGTGCTAGACGAGGGGGCAGCCTTAACTATGGCTACACCTTC
CDR3aa: CSARRGGSLNYGYTF
len: 15
abundance: many
j_gene: TRBJ1-2
v_gene: TRBV20-1
d_gene: TRBD1